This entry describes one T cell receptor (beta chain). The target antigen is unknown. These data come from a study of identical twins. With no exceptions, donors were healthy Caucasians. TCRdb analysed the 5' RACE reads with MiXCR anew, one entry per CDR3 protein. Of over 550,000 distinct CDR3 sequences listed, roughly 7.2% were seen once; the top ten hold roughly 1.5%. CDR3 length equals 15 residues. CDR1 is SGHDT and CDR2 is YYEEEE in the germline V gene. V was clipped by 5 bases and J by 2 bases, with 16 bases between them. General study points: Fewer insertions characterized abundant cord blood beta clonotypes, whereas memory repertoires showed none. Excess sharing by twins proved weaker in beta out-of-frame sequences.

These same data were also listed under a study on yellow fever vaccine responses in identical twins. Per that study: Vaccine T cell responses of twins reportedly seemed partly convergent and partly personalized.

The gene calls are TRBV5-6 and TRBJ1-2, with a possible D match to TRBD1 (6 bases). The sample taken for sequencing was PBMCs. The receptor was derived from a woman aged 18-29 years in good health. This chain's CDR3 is CASRELGQPNYGYTF. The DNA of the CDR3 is TGTGCCAGCAGGGAGCTAGGACAGCCGAACTATGGCTACACCTTC.